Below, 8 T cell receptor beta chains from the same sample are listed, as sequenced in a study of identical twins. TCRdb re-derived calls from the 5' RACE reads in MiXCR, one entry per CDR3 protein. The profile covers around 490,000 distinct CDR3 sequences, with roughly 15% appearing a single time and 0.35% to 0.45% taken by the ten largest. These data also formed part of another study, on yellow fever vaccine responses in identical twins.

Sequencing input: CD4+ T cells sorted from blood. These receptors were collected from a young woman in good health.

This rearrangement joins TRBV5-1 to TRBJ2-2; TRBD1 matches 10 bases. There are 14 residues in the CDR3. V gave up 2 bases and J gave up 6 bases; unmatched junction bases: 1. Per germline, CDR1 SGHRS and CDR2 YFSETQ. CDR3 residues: CASSFDRGPGELFF. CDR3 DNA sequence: TGCGCCAGCAGCTTTGACAGGGGGCCCGGGGAGCTGTTTTTT.

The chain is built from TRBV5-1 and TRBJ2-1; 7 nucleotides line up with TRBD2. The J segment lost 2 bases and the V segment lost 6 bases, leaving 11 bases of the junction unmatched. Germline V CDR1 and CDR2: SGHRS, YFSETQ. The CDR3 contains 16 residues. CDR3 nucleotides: TGCGCCAGCACGCAGACACGGGGACTAACCTACAATGAGCAGTTCTTC. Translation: CASTQTRGLTYNEQFF. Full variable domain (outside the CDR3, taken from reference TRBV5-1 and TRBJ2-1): KAGVTQTPRYLIKTRGQQVTLSCSPISGHRSVSWYQQTPGQGLQFLFEYFSETQRNKGNFPGRFSGRQFSNSRSEMNVSTLELGDSALYLCASTQTRGLTYNEQFFGPGTRLTVL.

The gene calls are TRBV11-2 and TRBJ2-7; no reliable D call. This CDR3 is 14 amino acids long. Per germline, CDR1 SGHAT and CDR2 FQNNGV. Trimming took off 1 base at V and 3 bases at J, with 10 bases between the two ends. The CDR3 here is CASSLAFGIYEQYV. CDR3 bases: TGTGCCAGCAGCTTAGCTTTTGGCATCTACGAGCAGTACGTC.

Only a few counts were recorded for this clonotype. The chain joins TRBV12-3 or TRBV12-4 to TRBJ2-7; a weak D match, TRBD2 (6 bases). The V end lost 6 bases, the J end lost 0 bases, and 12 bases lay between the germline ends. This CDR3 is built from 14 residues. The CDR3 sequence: CASSESGSSYEQYF. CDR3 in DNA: TGTGCCAGCAGCGAGTCCGGGAGCTCCTACGAGCAGTACTTC.

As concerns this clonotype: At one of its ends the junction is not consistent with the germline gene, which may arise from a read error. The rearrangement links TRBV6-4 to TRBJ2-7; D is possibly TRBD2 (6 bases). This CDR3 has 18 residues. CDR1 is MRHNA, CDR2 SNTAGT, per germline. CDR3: CACSFREVRLGLLHEQYF. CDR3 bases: TGTGCCTGCAGCTTCCGAGAGGTGAGACTAGGGCTTTTGCACGAGCAGTACTTC.

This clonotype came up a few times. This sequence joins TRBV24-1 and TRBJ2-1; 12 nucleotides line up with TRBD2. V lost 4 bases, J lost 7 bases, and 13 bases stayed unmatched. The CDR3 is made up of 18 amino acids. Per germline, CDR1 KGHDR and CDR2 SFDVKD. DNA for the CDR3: TGTGCCACCAGTGAGGGGAAAGAGACTAGCGGGAGACGGAATGAGCAGTTCTTC. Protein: CATSEGKETSGRRNEQFF.

This chain's CDR3 is CATSDPGQPTDTQYF. CDR3 in DNA: TGTGCCACCAGTGATCCGGGACAACCCACAGATACGCAGTATTTT. The chain recombines TRBV24-1 with TRBJ2-3, with D maybe TRBD1 (6 bases). The CDR3 is made up of 15 amino acids. The V end was cut by 3 bases, the J end by 2 bases, with 11 bases between. Germline V lookup: CDR1 KGHDR, CDR2 SFDVKD.

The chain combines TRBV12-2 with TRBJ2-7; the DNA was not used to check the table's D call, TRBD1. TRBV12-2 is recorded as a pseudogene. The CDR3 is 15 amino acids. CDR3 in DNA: TGTGCAAGTCGCTTAGAAGACAGGATTCCCTACGAGCAGTACGTC. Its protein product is CASRLEDRIPYEQYV.